A selection of T cell receptor beta chains follows, all from one sample in a study of blood T cell repertoires in COVID-19. Data came from immunoSEQ multiplex PCR; TCRdb stores just in-frame clones and leaves some out. Counted here are approximately 200,000 clones, roughly 80% occurring once; the ten biggest clones make up about 10%. The sample comprised peripheral blood. The receptors derive from a woman over 75 with acute or convalescent COVID-19. The CDR3 runs from the conserved cysteine through the conserved F or W. The D gene is left open where the match is weak. For some rows the clone size is stated as once, few or many, or as a class when expanded; others skip it.

NA	TRBV12-3/TRBV12-4	NA	TRBJ2-4	TGTGCCAGCAGTTCAAAAAACATTCAGTACTTC	CASSSKNIQYF
NA	TRBV9	TRBD1	TRBJ1-1	TGTGCCAGCAGCGTTCGGGACAGGGGGCGAGGGATGAACACTGAAGCTTTCTTT	CASSVRDRGRGMNTEAFF
NA	TRBV11-3	TRBD1	TRBJ2-1	TGTGCCAGCAGCCGATCCGGGACAGACCCCTTGTATGAGCAGTTCTTC	CASSRSGTDPLYEQFF
NA	TRBV4-3	NA	TRBJ1-4	TGCGCCAGCAGCCAAGATAGCCTCATGTATAATGAAAAACTGTTTTTT	CASSQDSLMYNEKLFF
NA	TRBV18	NA	TRBJ1-3	TGTGCCAGCTCACCGGACACCCAACTGGGAAACACCATATATTTT	CASSPDTQLGNTIYF
once	TRBV27	TRBD1	TRBJ1-2	TGTGCCAGCAGTTCCCCGGGACAGGGGTACTATGGCTACACCTTC	CASSSPGQGYYGYTF
NA	TRBV7-2	NA	TRBJ1-3	TGTGCCAGCAGCTTATCGGGTAACTCTGGAAACACCATATATTTT	CASSLSGNSGNTIYF
NA	TRBV28	TRBD2	TRBJ2-5	TGTGCCAGCAGTTCCCCTAGCGGGAGGTGGGAGACCCAGTACTTC	CASSSPSGRWETQYF
NA	TRBV19	NA	TRBJ1-2	TGTGCCAGTAGTACAATATCCCAACAGGTGGGCTTCGGCTACACCTTC	CASSTISQQVGFGYTF
NA	TRBV18	NA	TRBJ2-1	TGTGCCAGCTCACCCCGACAGGCGTCCTACAATGAGCAGTTCTTC	CASSPRQASYNEQFF
NA	TRBV28	NA	TRBJ1-1	TGTGCCAGCAGTCCTGGGCGCGGGGTCAGCGGTGAAGCTTTCTTT	CASSPGRGVSGEAFF
NA	TRBV24-1	NA	TRBJ2-3	TGTGCCACCAGCGGCCGGGTATCAATTCGGGGGAGTAGCACAGATACGCAGTATTTT	CATSGRVSIRGSSTDTQYF
few	TRBV6-5	NA	TRBJ1-2	TGTGCCAGCAGTTCCCCGGGGGGGCGCGGGAGTTATGGCTACACCTTC	CASSSPGGRGSYGYTF
NA	TRBV28	TRBD1	TRBJ2-2	TGTGCCAGCAGTTTATTGGCAGGGGGAGTAAGGTCCGGGGAGCTGTTTTTT	CASSLLAGGVRSGELFF
NA	TRBV7-2	TRBD2	TRBJ2-1	TGTGCCAGCAGCCATGGGAGCAGCGGGGGGCCATTGTACAATGAGCAGTTCTTC	CASSHGSSGGPLYNEQFF
NA	TRBV29-1	NA	TRBJ1-1	TGCAGCGTTGACAGGTTTCCTGAAGCTTTCTTT	CSVDRFPEAFF
NA	TRBV30	NA	TRBJ1-1	TGTGCCTGGGTACAGGGTATCTCTGAAGCTTTCTTT	CAWVQGISEAFF
NA	TRBV19	NA	TRBJ1-3	TGTGCCAGTAGTGACGGGACTGGAAACACCATATATTTT	CASSDGTGNTIYF
NA	TRBV7-2	NA	TRBJ2-7	TGTGCCAGCAGCTTTGGAAACCAGGACAGTGCCGAGCAGTACTTC	CASSFGNQDSAEQYF
NA	TRBV19	NA	TRBJ1-1	TGTGCCAGTAGTACCCCAGGGAGGACTGAAGCTTTCTTT	CASSTPGRTEAFF
NA	TRBV2	NA	TRBJ2-5	TGTGCCAGCAGTCCGATAGCAGAGACCCAGTACTTC	CASSPIAETQYF
NA	TRBV7-6	TRBD2	TRBJ2-7	TGTGCCAGCAGCTTGTCTAGCGGGGAGATCTACGAGCAGTACTTC	CASSLSSGEIYEQYF
NA	TRBV6-5	TRBD2	TRBJ2-1	TGTGCCAGCAGTTACAGAGCGGGAGGAGGGTATGAGCAGTTCTTC	CASSYRAGGGYEQFF
NA	TRBV5-4	NA	TRBJ1-1	TGTGCCAGCAGCTTGGTGAGAGCCACTGAAGCTTTCTTT	CASSLVRATEAFF
NA	TRBV5-8	TRBD1	TRBJ2-7	TGTGCCAGCAGCTTGGGGGGACAGGGGAGGTACGAGCAGTACTTC	CASSLGGQGRYEQYF
NA	TRBV6-1	NA	TRBJ2-7	TGTGCCAGCAGTGACAGGGCGAGCTCCTACGAGCAGTACTTC	CASSDRASSYEQYF
NA	TRBV6-4	NA	TRBJ1-2	TGTGCCAGCAGTGTCGACCGGGGGGGTAACTATGGCTACACCTTC	CASSVDRGGNYGYTF
NA	TRBV9	NA	TRBJ1-1	TGTGCCAGCAGCGTAGGTCCAGGCGCTAACACTGAAGCTTTCTTT	CASSVGPGANTEAFF
NA	TRBV14	NA	TRBJ2-3	TGTGCCAGCAGCGAAGGGCAGGGTAGCACAGATACGCAGTATTTT	CASSEGQGSTDTQYF
NA	TRBV6-5	NA	TRBJ1-5	TGTGCCAGCAGTTACTCAGGGGCGATACCCAAGCAGCCCCAGCATTTT	CASSYSGAIPKQPQHF
NA	TRBV30	NA	TRBJ1-5	TGTGCCTGGAGTGTTGTACAGGATGGGCAGCCCCAGCATTTT	CAWSVVQDGQPQHF
NA	TRBV19	NA	TRBJ1-5	TGTGCCAGTAGTATAGATCGGTGGCAGGGGAATCAGCCCCAGCATTTT	CASSIDRWQGNQPQHF
NA	TRBV7-9	NA	TRBJ1-5	TGTGCCAGCAACCGCGGAGATAGCAATCAGCCCCAGCATTTT	CASNRGDSNQPQHF
NA	TRBV29-1	NA	TRBJ1-1	TGCAGCGCGACAACAGGGTTGAAAACTGAAGCTTTCTTT	CSATTGLKTEAFF
NA	TRBV29-1	NA	TRBJ1-4	TGCAGCGTTGATGGTTCAGGGGATGAAAAACTGTTTTTT	CSVDGSGDEKLFF
NA	TRBV7-2	TRBD1	TRBJ1-4	TGTGCCAGCAGCCTTATTTCCCGAGGACAGGGTAATGAAAAACTGTTTTTT	CASSLISRGQGNEKLFF
once	TRBV9	TRBD1	TRBJ1-2	TGTGCCAGCAGCGTAGCCCTGCCGGGACAGGGGTGGGGCTACACCTTC	CASSVALPGQGWGYTF
NA	TRBV27	TRBD2	TRBJ2-1	TGTGCCAGCAGTCTAGGGACTAGCGGGTACAATGAGCAGTTCTTC	CASSLGTSGYNEQFF
NA	TRBV10-3	NA	TRBJ1-5	TGTGCCATCAGTGACCCCAGGGGTTACCCCCAGCATTTT	CAISDPRGYPQHF